This T cell receptor beta chain was identified in a study of blood T cell repertoires in COVID-19. CDR1 and CDR2 from the germline V gene are MNHEY and SMNVEV (reference sequence). V lost 6 bases, J lost 3 bases, and 7 bases stayed unmatched. The CDR3 runs 16 residues. Before being deemed recovered, Cohort 3 donors had two negative PCRs, clearance, or symptom resolution. The table came from immunoSEQ multiplex PCR; TCRdb's copy has only in-frame clones and leaves some out. Of some 200,000 clones listed, around 82% were seen once; the top ten hold about 12%. V and J are TRBV27 and TRBJ1-3; 11 nucleotides line up with TRBD1. What was sequenced was PBMCs or T cells enriched from blood (not recorded which). The TCR was taken from a man aged 35-49 years who had recovered from COVID-19. The CDR3 loop reads CASSRRTGGYGNTIYF. As DNA, the CDR3 is TGTGCCAGCAGCCGGAGGACAGGGGGCTATGGAAACACCATATATTTT.